This T cell receptor beta chain was profiled in a study of blood T cell repertoires in COVID-19. There are 13 residues in the CDR3. Germline V gene lookup returns CDR1 SGHTA and CDR2 FQGNSA. V lost 5 bases and J lost 6, with 11 bases in between. How the authors handled the data: Amplification with reference gene primers provided the estimates of nucleated cell counts. Repertoires were generated with immunoSEQ multiplex PCR, while TCRdb's copy carries only in-frame clones and drops some. V and J calls and clone size are copied from that table; D and trimming were computed from the DNA. The sample carries around 200,000 clones, 84% recorded once. Only one count was recorded for this clone.

The receptor comes from a woman older than 75 with active or convalescent COVID-19. J is TRBJ2-1 and V is TRBV7-2; possible D gene TRBD1, 5 bases. The specimen was peripheral blood. CDR3 bases: TGTGCCAGCAGCCCAGTGGGGCGCAATGAGCAGTTCTTC. This translates into CASSPVGRNEQFF.